The 15 T cell receptor beta chains reported below all come from one sample, sequenced in a study of T cell repertoires in cytomegalovirus infection. TCRdb reprocessed the reads via MiXCR and lists one record per CDR3 protein. The sample shows under 300,000 distinct CDR3 sequences, about 12% of them seen only once. Sample: PBMCs. The receptors derive from a human donor in good health (CMV status not recorded). Some clones in this sample may be carry-over from other donors' samples.

This clonotype showed up just a few times. The J gene is TRBJ2-3, the V gene TRBV5-6; TRBD2 agrees at 11 bases. This CDR3 has 14 amino acids. V dropped 8 bases and J dropped 3; count of bases not matched to a gene: 5. The germline CDR1 and CDR2 sequences are SGHDT and YYEEEE. CDR3 bases: TGTGCCAGTTGTAGCGGGGGGGGAACAGATACGCAGTATTTT. This gives the protein CASCSGGGTDTQYF.

In this sample, this clonotype turned up many times. The CDR3 spells CASSSSAGGDEQYF. DNA of the CDR3: TGTGCCAGCAGTTCCTCAGCGGGAGGGGATGAGCAGTACTTC. V gene TRBV12-3 or TRBV12-4 combines with J gene TRBJ2-7, with 10 bases fitting TRBD2. Losses at the gene ends were 4 bases for V and 7 bases for J; bases not matched to a gene: 7. CDR3 length: 14 amino acids.

This clonotype was recorded only once. The V and J genes are TRBV14 and TRBJ1-5; 8 bases align to TRBD1. With 6 bases clipped from V and 1 base from J, the junction kept 14 bases outside the gene matches. The CDR3 consists of 18 residues. CDR1 and CDR2 from the germline V gene are SGHDN and FVKESK. The CDR3 nucleotides read TGTGCCAGCAGGTCCGGGACAGGCCTACTTAAAAGCAATCAGCCCCAGCATTTT. Translated: CASRSGTGLLKSNQPQHF. Looking up the rest from reference TRBV14 and TRBJ1-5 gives the full variable domain: EAGVTQFPSHSVIEKGQTVTLRCDPISGHDNLYWYRRVMGKEIKFLLHFVKESKQDESGMPNNRFLAERTGGTYSTLKVQPAELEDSGVYFCASRSGTGLLKSNQPQHFGDGTRLSIL.

In this sample, this clonotype turned up a few times. V is TRBV29-1 and J is TRBJ1-2; the D is unclear. The germline V and J ends were trimmed by 3 bases and 8 bases, with 16 bases remaining between them. The CDR3 runs 13 residues. Germline V gene sequence: CDR1 SQVTM, CDR2 ANQGSEA. CDR3 coding DNA: TGCAGCGTTGAGAGCGTGAGTTCATGGGGCTACACCTTC. Amino acid sequence: CSVESVSSWGYTF.

The J gene is TRBJ2-1, the V gene TRBV11-2; tentatively, D is TRBD2 (6 bases). The CDR3 loop spans 15 amino acids. Trimming shortened V by 5 bases and J by 6 bases, and 17 bases separated the two germline ends. Germline CDR1 is SGHAT and CDR2 is FQNNGV. The CDR3 loop reads CASSPGLLVRNEQFF. Written as DNA, the CDR3 is TGTGCCAGCAGCCCCGGACTACTGGTACGCAATGAGCAGTTCTTC. The full variable domain, with the rest looked up from reference TRBV11-2 and TRBJ2-1, is EAGVAQSPRYKIIEKRQSVAFWCNPISGHATLYWYQQILGQGPKLLIQFQNNGVVDDSQLPKDRFSAERLKGVDSTLKIQPAKLEDSAVYLCASSPGLLVRNEQFFGPGTRLTVL.

This clonotype was recorded many times. CDR3 protein: CASSSVSVPRFF. DNA for the CDR3: TGTGCCAGCAGCTCTGTGAGCGTCCCGAGGTTCTTC. The genes are TRBV7-3 and TRBJ2-1, with no clear D. The length of the CDR3 is 12 residues. V shed 4 bases and J shed 15 bases, with 16 bases lying between them. The V gene's germline CDR1 is SGHTA and CDR2 FQGTGA.

This chain links TRBV20-1 with TRBJ2-1; 7 positions agree with TRBD2. Trimming removed 6 bases from V and 7 bases from J; junction bases left unmatched: 6. This CDR3 is 12 amino acids long. CDR1 is DFQATT and CDR2 is SNEGSKA in the germline V gene (reference sequence). The CDR3 DNA reads as TGCAGTGCCACTTGGGGGGGGAATGAGCAGTTCTTC. As protein: CSATWGGNEQFF.

This clonotype has at least ten counts. The chain employs TRBV7-9 and TRBJ2-7; D unclear. The germline V gene has CDR1 SEHNR and CDR2 FQNEAQ (reference sequence). Trimming left V 0 bases short and J 2 bases short, with 8 bases between. This CDR3 contains 14 residues. The CDR3 here is CASSLALEPYEQYF. For the CDR3, the DNA is TGTGCCAGCAGCTTAGCGCTGGAACCCTACGAGCAGTACTTC. Based on the CDR3 plus reference TRBV7-9 and TRBJ2-7, the full variable domain is DTGVSQNPRHKITKRGQNVTFRCDPISEHNRLYWYRQTLGQGPEFLTYFQNEAQLEKSRLLSDRFSAERPKGSFSTLEIQRTEQGDSAMYLCASSLALEPYEQYFGPGTRLTVT.

To note about this clonotype: One junction end does not reproduce the germline sequence, and a read error may be involved. The rearrangement links TRBV19 to TRBJ1-3, with TRBD1 identical over 9 bases. This CDR3 is 14 amino acids long. CDR1 is LNHDA and CDR2 is SQIVND in the germline V gene (reference sequence). The CDR3 DNA is TGTGTCAGTACACGACAGGGGGCTGGAAACACCATATATTTT. Residues: CVSTRQGAGNTIYF. Full variable domain (outside the CDR3, taken from reference TRBV19 and TRBJ1-3): DGGITQSPKYLFRKEGQNVTLSCEQNLNHDAMYWYRQDPGQGLRLIYYSQIVNDFQKGDIAEGYSVSREKKESFPLTVTSAQKNPTAFYLCVSTRQGAGNTIYFGEGSWLTVV.

This clonotype was recorded many times. The chain couples TRBV7-2 to TRBJ2-5, with D perhaps given as TRBD1 or TRBD2 (5 bases each). Germline V gene lookup returns CDR1 SGHTA and CDR2 FQGNSA. With 1 base removed from V and 5 bases from J, the gap between germline ends came to 20 bases. The length of the CDR3 is 17 residues. The CDR3 reads CASSLGEGRSWGETQYF. In DNA form, the CDR3 reads TGTGCCAGCAGCTTAGGGGAAGGCCGCTCTTGGGGGGAGACCCAGTACTTC.

The rearrangement joins TRBV5-3 to TRBJ2-1; D might be TRBD2 (6 bases). TRBV5-3 is annotated as an ORF whose role is uncertain. CDR3 size: 14 residues. Trimming shortened V by 4 bases and J by 4 bases, and 12 bases separated the two germline ends. The CDR3 spells CARSPGLKYNEQFF. The DNA for the CDR3 is TGTGCCAGAAGCCCGGGACTCAAATACAATGAGCAGTTCTTC.

The chain carries TRBV20-1 and TRBJ2-3; TRBD1 agrees at 8 bases. Germline CDR1 is DFQATT and CDR2 is SNEGSKA (reference sequence). With 1 base clipped from V and 4 bases from J, the junction kept 16 bases outside the gene matches. The CDR3 runs 18 residues. CDR3 sequence reads: CSARGVVSRDRLADTQYF. DNA of the CDR3: TGCAGTGCTAGAGGAGTGGTCTCCCGGGACAGGCTCGCAGATACGCAGTATTTT.

The rearrangement uses TRBV5-1 and TRBJ2-5; D is ambiguous. From germline, CDR1 is SGHRS and CDR2 YFSETQ. V was shortened by 1 base and J by 5 bases, with 9 bases between the two germline ends. The CDR3 extends over 13 amino acids. The CDR3 sequence: CASSLKLAETQYF. DNA of the CDR3: TGCGCCAGCAGCTTGAAACTTGCGGAGACCCAGTACTTC.

This clonotype was observed at least ten times. J is TRBJ1-1 and V is TRBV11-2, with D possibly matching TRBD1 (5 bases). Germline V gives CDR1 SGHAT, CDR2 FQNNGV. CDR3 length: 16 amino acids. The ends were cut back, 5 bases at V and 6 bases at J, with 22 bases in the middle. The chain's CDR3 is CASSERVSRTLSEAFF. CDR3 DNA sequence: TGTGCCAGCAGCGAACGGGTCTCACGGACACTTTCTGAAGCTTTCTTT.

This clonotype was counted ten times or more. The chain employs TRBV7-2 and TRBJ2-2; 9 bases line up with TRBD2. This CDR3 is 18 amino acids long. V was clipped by 3 bases and J by 1 base; unmatched bases: 9. The germline CDR1 and CDR2 sequences are SGHTA and FQGNSA. This CDR3 is CASSLRSLSGRNTGELFF. The CDR3 region has the DNA TGTGCCAGCAGCTTGAGGAGCCTTAGCGGGAGGAACACCGGGGAGCTGTTTTTT. Filled out from reference TRBV7-2 and TRBJ2-2, the complete variable domain reads GAGVSQSPSNKVTEKGKDVELRCDPISGHTALYWYRQSLGQGLEFLIYFQGNSAPDKSGLPSDRFSAERTGGSVSTLTIQRTQQEDSAVYLCASSLRSLSGRNTGELFFGEGSRLTVL.